This T cell receptor (beta chain) was sequenced during a study of Ad26.COV2.S vaccination and SARS-CoV-2 variants. Findings of the study overall: Measurements of TCR breadth and depth may have given underestimates of the total T cell responses. People who got the vaccine had more spike-specific TCR breadth than people who got placebo. The study found similar non-spike TCR breadth in vaccine and placebo recipients. Reportedly, after vaccination the spike-specific CD8+ and CD4+ T cell responses displayed substantial breadth.

A word on this clone: Its antigen is unidentified.

Some clones are missing from TCRdb's copy, which holds only in-frame ones; the method was immunoSEQ multiplex PCR. The profile shows over 110,000 clones, 86% of them singletons. The CDR3 is made up of 14 amino acids. Germline-derived CDR1 and CDR2 are SGHKS and YYEKEE (reference sequence). The ends lost 7 bases at V and 5 bases at J; junction bases unmatched: 10. The V call is TRBV5-5, the J call TRBJ2-5, with 8 bases aligning to TRBD2. The starting material was peripheral blood, obtained after recovery from COVID-19. The receptor's source is a human donor who had recovered from COVID-19. In nucleotides, the CDR3 is TGTGCCAGCCGGGCTAGCGGGCTAGCGGAGACCCAGTACTTC. As protein: CASRASGLAETQYF.